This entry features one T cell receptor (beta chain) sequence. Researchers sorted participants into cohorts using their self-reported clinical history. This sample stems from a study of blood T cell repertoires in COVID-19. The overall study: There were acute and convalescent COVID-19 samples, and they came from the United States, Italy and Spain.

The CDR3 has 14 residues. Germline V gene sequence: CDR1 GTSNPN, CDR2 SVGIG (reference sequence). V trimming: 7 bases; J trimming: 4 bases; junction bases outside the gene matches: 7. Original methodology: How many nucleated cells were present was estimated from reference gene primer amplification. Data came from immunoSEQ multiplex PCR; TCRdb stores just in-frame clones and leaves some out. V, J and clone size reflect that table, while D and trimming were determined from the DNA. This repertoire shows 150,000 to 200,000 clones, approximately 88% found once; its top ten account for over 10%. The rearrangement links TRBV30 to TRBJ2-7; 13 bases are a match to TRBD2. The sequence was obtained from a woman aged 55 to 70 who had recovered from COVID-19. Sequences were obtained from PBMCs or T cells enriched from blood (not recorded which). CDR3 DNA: TGTGCCTCCCAAAGGACTAGCGGGGGATACGAGCAGTACTTC. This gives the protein CASQRTSGGYEQYF. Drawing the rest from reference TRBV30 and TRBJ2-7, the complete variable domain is SQTIHQWPATLVQPVGSPLSLECTVEGTSNPNLYWYRQAAGRGLQLLFYSVGIGQISSEVPQNLSASRPQDRQFILSSKKLLLSDSGFYLCASQRTSGGYEQYFGPGTRLTVT.